This T cell receptor (beta chain) was documented in a study of blood T cell repertoires in COVID-19. Whole-study context: Samples of COVID-19 (acute and convalescent) were obtained from the United States, Italy and Spain.

Trimming at V came to 5 bases and at J to 3 bases, leaving 5 bases not matched to a gene. CDR3 length: 15 amino acids. Germline V gene sequence: CDR1 KGHDR, CDR2 SFDVKD. Source study methods: Amplification of reference gene primers was used by the study to estimate nucleated cell counts. Measured with immunoSEQ multiplex PCR; TCRdb has only the in-frame clones, and not every one. That table gives V, J and clone size, and the DNA gave D and trimming. The sample lists roughly 110,000 clones, approximately 90% occurring once. This chain connects TRBV24-1 to TRBJ2-1; 8 nucleotides match TRBD2. The receptor was isolated from a man between 50 and 59 years old with active or convalescent COVID-19. Sequences were obtained from peripheral blood. In DNA, the CDR3 is TGTGCCACCAGTGGAGCGGGAGTAAACTACAATGAGCAGTTCTTC. It translates to CATSGAGVNYNEQFF.